This T cell receptor beta chain originates from a study of immune evolution from preneoplasia to lung adenocarcinoma. Data came from immunoSEQ multiplex PCR; TCRdb stores just in-frame clones and leaves some out. The sample comprises roughly 8,300 clones, roughly 80% of which are singletons, and less than 2.5% rests with the top ten. Germline assignment: CDR1 KGHSH and CDR2 LQKENI. The CDR3 has 11 amino acids. The V end lost 6 bases, the J end lost 3 bases, and 5 bases lay between the germline ends. Sequences were obtained from FFPE invasive lung adenocarcinoma tissue. The receptor was derived from a person aged 50 or older with lung adenocarcinoma. The chain couples TRBV18 to TRBJ2-5; no reliable D call. The chain's CDR3 is CASSREETQYF. The CDR3 DNA is TGTGCCAGCTCCCGAGAAGAGACCCAGTACTTC.